This TCR beta chain was documented in a study of beta chain features in type 1 diabetes. Study observations and caveats: Insertions were fewer and deletions more numerous at VDJ junctions in type 1 diabetes patients. Researchers reported that naive, central memory and Treg TCRB repertoires appeared more similar in patients than in healthy donors. Within each of all four CD4+ subsets, Type 1 diabetes patients had TCRB CDR3s that were moderately but significantly shorter.

On average, the one heparinised blood draw given by each donor was approximately 120 mL. There are a few counts of this clone. Its antigen remains unidentified. This sample also contains other DNA sequences that code for the same CDR3. The CDR3 consists of 14 residues. Germline V gives CDR1 SGHRS, CDR2 YFSETQ. With 3 bases removed from V and 2 bases from J, the gap between germline ends came to 11 bases. Sequencing targeted expressed TCRB transcripts, as all isolated RNA had been reverse transcribed. TCRdb keeps only in-frame clones here, not all; method: immunoSEQ multiplex PCR. The sample consists of under 300,000 clones, around 14% of them appearing once.

The specimen was naive CD4+ T cells from blood. The TCR comes from a man aged 30 to 45 with type 1 diabetes. This chain uses TRBV5-1 with TRBJ2-5; a possible D gene is TRBD1 (6 bases). CDR3 sequence: CASSSGQLQETQYF. DNA for the CDR3: TGCGCCAGCAGCTCAGGACAGCTACAAGAGACCCAGTACTTC.